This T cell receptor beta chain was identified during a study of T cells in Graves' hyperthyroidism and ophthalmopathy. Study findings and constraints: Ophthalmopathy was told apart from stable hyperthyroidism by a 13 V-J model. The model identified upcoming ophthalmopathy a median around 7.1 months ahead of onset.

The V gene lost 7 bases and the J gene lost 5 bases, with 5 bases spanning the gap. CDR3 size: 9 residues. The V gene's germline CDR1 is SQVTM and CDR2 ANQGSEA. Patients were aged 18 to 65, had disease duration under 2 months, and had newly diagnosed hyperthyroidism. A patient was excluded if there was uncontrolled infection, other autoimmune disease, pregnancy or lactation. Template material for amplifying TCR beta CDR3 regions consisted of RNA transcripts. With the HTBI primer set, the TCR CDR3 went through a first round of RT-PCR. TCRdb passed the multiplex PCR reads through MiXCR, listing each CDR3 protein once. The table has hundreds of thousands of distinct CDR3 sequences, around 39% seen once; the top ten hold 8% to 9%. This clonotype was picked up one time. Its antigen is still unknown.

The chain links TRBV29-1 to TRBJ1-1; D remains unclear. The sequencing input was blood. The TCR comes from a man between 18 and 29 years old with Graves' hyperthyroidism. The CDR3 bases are TGCAGCGGTCGGACTGAAGCTTTCTTT. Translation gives CSGRTEAFF. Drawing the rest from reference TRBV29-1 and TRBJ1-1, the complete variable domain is SAVISQKPSRDICQRGTSLTIQCQVDSQVTMMFWYRQQPGQSLTLIATANQGSEATYESGFVIDKFPISRPNLTFSTLTVSNMSPEDSSIYLCSGRTEAFFGQGTRLTVV.